This entry features one TCR beta chain sequence. Its antigen remains unknown. Profiling relied on immunoSEQ multiplex PCR, and the TCRdb table lists in-frame clones only, not all of them. The table shows roughly 60,000 clones, with 85% to 95% occurring only once. This entry is derived from a study of OX40 agonist ivuxolimab in advanced cancers. Turning to the study itself: It was ivuxolimab, an agonistic anti-OX40 (CD134) antibody, that patients were treated with. Partial responses were recorded for three patients, including one with hepatocellular carcinoma and two with cutaneous melanoma.

General study results and limits: Certain nonresponding patients likewise had low normalized T-cell clonal expansion.

The origin of this receptor is an adult with an advanced solid tumor such as melanoma, head and neck, liver or kidney cancer. The sequencing used CD4+ or CD8+ T cells sorted from blood, collected in a trial of the OX40 agonist ivuxolimab.

This chain's CDR3 is CASSLTGQISNQPQHF. The CDR3 DNA is TGTGCCAGCAGCTTAACTGGGCAGATAAGCAATCAGCCCCAGCATTTT. V gene TRBV5-8 combines with J gene TRBJ1-5, with D hard to call. Trimming removed 2 bases at V and 1 base at J, with 13 bases between. The CDR3 runs 16 residues. The germline V gene encodes CDR1 SGHTS and CDR2 YDEGEE.